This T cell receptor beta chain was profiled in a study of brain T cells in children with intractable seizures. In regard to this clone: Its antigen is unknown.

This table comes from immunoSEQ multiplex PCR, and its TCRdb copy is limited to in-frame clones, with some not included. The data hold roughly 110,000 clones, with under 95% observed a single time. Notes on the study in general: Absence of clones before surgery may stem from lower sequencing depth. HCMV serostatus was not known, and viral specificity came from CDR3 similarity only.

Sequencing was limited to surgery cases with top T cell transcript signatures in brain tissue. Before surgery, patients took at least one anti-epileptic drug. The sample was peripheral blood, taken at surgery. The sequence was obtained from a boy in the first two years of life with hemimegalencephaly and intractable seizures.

CDR3: CAITGGDTQYF. The CDR3 DNA follows: TGTGCCATCACAGGGGGAGATACGCAGTATTTT. This chain connects TRBV27 to TRBJ2-3; 8 nucleotides line up with TRBD1. The ends lost 10 bases at V and 5 bases at J; junction bases unmatched: 2. In germline, CDR1 is MNHEY, CDR2 SMNVEV (reference sequence). CDR3 size: 11 residues.